The T cell receptor beta chain described here comes from a study of cytomegalovirus exposure and HLA in healthy donors. Across the study: Previous work identified 120 million or so unique TCR beta sequences from around 200 million T cells. Study findings and constraints: Researchers reported that a few CMV-associated chains were confirmed in vitro as CMV antigen-specific.

With 60 Vbeta and 13 Jbeta primers, the PCR was carried out. Sequencing was performed with immunoSEQ multiplex PCR; in TCRdb, only in-frame clones are kept and a portion is missing. The sample has more than 100,000 clones, 65% to 85% seen once. The CDR3 loop spans 13 amino acids. In germline, CDR1 is MNHNS, CDR2 SASEGT. The germline V and J ends were trimmed by 3 bases and 2 bases, with 8 bases remaining between them. Each donor was healthy, and each was a bone marrow donor. As for this clone: Its specificity is not known.

This chain links TRBV6-1 with TRBJ2-7; possible D gene TRBD1, 5 bases. The TCR comes from a man over 45 in good health and CMV-seropositive. The sample taken for sequencing was PBMCs. CDR3 sequence: CASSDRVPYEQYF. CDR3 in DNA: TGTGCCAGCAGTGACAGGGTACCCTACGAGCAGTACTTC.